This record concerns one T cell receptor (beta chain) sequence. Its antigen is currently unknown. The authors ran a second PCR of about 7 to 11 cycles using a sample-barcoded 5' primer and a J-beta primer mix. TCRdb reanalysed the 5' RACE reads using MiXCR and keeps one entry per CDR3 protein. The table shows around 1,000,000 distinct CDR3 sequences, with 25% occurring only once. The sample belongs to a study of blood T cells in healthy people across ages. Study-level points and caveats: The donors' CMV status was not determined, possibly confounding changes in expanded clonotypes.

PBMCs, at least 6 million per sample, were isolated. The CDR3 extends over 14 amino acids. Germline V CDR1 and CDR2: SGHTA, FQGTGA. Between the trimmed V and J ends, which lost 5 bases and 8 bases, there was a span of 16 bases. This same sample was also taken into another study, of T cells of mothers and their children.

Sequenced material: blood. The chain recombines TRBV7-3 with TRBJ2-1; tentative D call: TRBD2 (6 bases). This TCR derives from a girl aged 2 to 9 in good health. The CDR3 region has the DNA TGTGCCAGCAGCGCCGGAGGGGTTAGCCATGAGCAGTTCTTC. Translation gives CASSAGGVSHEQFF. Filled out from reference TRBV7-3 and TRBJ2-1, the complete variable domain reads GAGVSQTPSNKVTEKGKYVELRCDPISGHTALYWYRQSLGQGPEFLIYFQGTGAADDSGLPNDRFFAVRPEGSVSTLKIQRTERGDSAVYLCASSAGGVSHEQFFGPGTRLTVL.